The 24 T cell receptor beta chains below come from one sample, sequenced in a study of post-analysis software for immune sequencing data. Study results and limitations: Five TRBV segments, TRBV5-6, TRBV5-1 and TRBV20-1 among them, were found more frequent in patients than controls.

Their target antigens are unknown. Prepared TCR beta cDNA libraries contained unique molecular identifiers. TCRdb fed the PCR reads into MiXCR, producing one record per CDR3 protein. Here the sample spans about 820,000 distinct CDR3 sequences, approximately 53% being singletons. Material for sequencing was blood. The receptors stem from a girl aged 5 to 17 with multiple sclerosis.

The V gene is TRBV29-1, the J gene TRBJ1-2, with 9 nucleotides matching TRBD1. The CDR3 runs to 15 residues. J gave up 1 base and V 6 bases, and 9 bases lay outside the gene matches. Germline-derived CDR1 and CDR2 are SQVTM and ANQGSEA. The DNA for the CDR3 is TGCAGCGTGGGGGACAGGGTGTGGGGTAACTATGGCTACACCTTC. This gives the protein CSVGDRVWGNYGYTF.

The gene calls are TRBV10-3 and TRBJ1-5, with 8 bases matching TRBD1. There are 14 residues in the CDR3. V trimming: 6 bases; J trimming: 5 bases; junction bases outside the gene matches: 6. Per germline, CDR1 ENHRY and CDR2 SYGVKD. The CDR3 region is CAISAGGVDQPQHF. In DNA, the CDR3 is TGTGCCATCAGCGCAGGGGGCGTAGATCAGCCCCAGCATTTT.

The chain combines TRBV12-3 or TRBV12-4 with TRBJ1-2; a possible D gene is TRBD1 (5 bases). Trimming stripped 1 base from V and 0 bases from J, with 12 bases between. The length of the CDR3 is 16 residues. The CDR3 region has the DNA TGTGCCAGCAGTTTAGAGGGGACCGCTGCTAACTATGGCTACACCTTC. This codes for CASSLEGTAANYGYTF.

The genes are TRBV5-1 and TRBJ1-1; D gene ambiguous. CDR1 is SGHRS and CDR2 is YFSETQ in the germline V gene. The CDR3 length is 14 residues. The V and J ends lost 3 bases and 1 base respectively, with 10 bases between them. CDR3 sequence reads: CASSSEQRNTEAFF. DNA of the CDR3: TGCGCCAGCAGCTCTGAACAGCGGAACACTGAAGCTTTCTTT.

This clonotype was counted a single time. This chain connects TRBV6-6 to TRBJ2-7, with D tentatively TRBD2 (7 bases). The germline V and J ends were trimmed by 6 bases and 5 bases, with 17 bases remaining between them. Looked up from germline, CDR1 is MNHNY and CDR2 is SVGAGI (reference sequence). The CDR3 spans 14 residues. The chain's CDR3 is CASRSRGGANEQYF. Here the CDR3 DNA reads TGTGCCAGCAGATCTAGGGGGGGGGCGAACGAGCAGTACTTC.

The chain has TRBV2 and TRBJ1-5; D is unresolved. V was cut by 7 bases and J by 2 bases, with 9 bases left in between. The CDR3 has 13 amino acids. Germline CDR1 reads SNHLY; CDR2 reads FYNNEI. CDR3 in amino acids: CASNGGGNQPQHF. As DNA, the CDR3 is TGTGCCAGCAATGGAGGCGGCAATCAGCCCCAGCATTTT.

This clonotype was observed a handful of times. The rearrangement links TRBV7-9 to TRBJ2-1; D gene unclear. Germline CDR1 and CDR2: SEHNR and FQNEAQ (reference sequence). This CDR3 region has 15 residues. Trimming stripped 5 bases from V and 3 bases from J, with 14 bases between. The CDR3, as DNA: TGTGCCAGCAGCGAATCACACCAAGTCTACAATGAGCAGTTCTTC. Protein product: CASSESHQVYNEQFF.

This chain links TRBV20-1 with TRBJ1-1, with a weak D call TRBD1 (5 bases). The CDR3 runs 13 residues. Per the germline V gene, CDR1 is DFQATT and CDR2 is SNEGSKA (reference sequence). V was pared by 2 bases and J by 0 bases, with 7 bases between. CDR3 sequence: CSARKTVNTEAFF. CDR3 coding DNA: TGCAGTGCTAGAAAGACAGTGAACACTGAAGCTTTCTTT.

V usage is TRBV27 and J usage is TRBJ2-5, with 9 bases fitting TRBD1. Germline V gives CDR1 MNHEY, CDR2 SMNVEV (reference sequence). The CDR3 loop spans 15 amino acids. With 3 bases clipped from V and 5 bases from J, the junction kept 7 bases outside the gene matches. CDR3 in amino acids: CASSFRDRVGETQYF. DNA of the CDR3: TGTGCCAGCAGTTTCCGGGACAGGGTCGGGGAGACCCAGTACTTC.

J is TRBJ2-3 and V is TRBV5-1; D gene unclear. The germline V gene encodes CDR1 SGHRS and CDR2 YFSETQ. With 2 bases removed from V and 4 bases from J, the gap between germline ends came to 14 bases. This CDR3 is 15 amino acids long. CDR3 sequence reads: CASSLPTGLSDTQYF. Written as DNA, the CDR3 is TGCGCCAGCAGCTTACCCACCGGTCTCTCAGATACGCAGTATTTT.

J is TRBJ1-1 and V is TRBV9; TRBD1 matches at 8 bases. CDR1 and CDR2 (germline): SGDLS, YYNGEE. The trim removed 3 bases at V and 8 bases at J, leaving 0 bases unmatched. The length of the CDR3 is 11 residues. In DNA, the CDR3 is TGTGCCAGCAGCGGGGACAGGGAAGCTTTCTTT. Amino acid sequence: CASSGDREAFF.

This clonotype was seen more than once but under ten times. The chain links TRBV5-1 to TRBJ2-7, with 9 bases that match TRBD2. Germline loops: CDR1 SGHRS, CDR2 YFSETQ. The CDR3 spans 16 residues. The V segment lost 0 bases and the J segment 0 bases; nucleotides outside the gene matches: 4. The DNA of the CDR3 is TGCGCCAGCAGCTTGGCCCCAGCGGGGGGCTCCTACGAGCAGTACTTC. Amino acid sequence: CASSLAPAGGSYEQYF. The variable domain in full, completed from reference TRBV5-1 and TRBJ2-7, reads KAGVTQTPRYLIKTRGQQVTLSCSPISGHRSVSWYQQTPGQGLQFLFEYFSETQRNKGNFPGRFSGRQFSNSRSEMNVSTLELGDSALYLCASSLAPAGGSYEQYFGPGTRLTVT.

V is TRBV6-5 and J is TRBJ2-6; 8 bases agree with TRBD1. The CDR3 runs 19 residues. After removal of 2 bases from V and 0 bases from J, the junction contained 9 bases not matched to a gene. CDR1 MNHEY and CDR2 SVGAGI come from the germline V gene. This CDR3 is CASSYGAGTGFSGANVLTF. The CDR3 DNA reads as TGTGCCAGCAGTTACGGAGCCGGGACAGGCTTCTCTGGGGCCAACGTCCTGACTTTC.

Here the CDR3 reads CASKGKVQYF. For the CDR3, the DNA is TGTGCCAGCAAAGGAAAGGTGCAGTACTTC. The genes are TRBV27 and TRBJ2-7; D unclear. The germline V gene has CDR1 MNHEY and CDR2 SMNVEV (reference sequence). V shed 7 bases and J shed 9 bases, with 10 bases lying between them. CDR3 length: 10 amino acids.

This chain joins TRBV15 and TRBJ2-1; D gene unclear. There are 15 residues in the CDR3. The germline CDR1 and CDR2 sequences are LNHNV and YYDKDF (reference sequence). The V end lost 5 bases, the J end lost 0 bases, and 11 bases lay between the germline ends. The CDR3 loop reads CATSLQRDSYNEQFF. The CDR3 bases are TGTGCCACCAGCTTACAAAGGGACTCCTACAATGAGCAGTTCTTC. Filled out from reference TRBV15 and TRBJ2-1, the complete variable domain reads DAMVIQNPRYQVTQFGKPVTLSCSQTLNHNVMYWYQQKSSQAPKLLFHYYDKDFNNEADTPDNFQSRRPNTSFCFLDIRSPGLGDTAMYLCATSLQRDSYNEQFFGPGTRLTVL.

CDR3 protein: CASGLGAAGAGETQYF. In nucleotides, the CDR3 is TGTGCTAGTGGTTTAGGGGCAGCGGGGGCCGGGGAGACCCAGTACTTC. The chain employs TRBV12-5 and TRBJ2-5, with 8 positions matching TRBD2. Germline CDR1 is LGHNT and CDR2 is FRNRAP. This CDR3 contains 16 residues. Unmatched junction bases numbered 11, after V lost 3 bases and J lost 5 bases.

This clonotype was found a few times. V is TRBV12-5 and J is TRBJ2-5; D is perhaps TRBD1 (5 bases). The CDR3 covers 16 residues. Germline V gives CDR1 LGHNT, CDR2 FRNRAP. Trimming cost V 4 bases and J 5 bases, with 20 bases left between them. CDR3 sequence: CASGSFAGPFGETQYF. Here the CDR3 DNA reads TGTGCTAGTGGTTCCTTCGCAGGGCCCTTCGGGGAGACCCAGTACTTC. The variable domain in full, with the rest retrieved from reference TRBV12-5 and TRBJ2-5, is DARVTQTPRHKVTEMGQEVTMRCQPILGHNTVFWYRQTMMQGLELLAYFRNRAPLDDSGMPKDRFSAEMPDATLATLKIQPSEPRDSAVYFCASGSFAGPFGETQYFGPGTRLLVL.

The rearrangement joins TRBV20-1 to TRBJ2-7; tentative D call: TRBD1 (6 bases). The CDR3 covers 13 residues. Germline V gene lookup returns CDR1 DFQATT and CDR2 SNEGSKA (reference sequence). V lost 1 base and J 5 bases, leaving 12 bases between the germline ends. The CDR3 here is CSARGQGYHEQYF. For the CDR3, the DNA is TGCAGTGCTAGAGGGCAGGGGTACCACGAGCAGTACTTC.

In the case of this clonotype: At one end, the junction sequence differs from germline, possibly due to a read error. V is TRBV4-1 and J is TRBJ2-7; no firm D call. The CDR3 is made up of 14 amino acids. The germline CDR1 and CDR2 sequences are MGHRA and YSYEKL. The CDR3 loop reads CVSSQDPGDNEQYF. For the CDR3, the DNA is TGCGTCAGCAGCCAAGATCCGGGTGACAACGAGCAGTACTTC.

The CDR3 spells CSVANIGGLAGSSYNEQFF. CDR3 in DNA: TGCAGCGTCGCGAATATCGGGGGACTAGCGGGATCTTCCTACAATGAGCAGTTCTTC. The gene calls are TRBV29-1 and TRBJ2-1; 13 nucleotides align to TRBD2. J lost 1 base, V lost 6 bases, and 15 bases had no gene match. The CDR3 has 19 residues. Germline V lookup: CDR1 SQVTM, CDR2 ANQGSEA.

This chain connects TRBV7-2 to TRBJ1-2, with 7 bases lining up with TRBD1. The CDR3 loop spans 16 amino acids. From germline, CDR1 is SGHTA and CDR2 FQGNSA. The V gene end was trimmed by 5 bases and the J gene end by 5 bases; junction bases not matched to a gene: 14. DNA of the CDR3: TGTGCCAGCAGCCGCGACAGGGCAATTTCCCAATATGGCTACACCTTC. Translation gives CASSRDRAISQYGYTF.

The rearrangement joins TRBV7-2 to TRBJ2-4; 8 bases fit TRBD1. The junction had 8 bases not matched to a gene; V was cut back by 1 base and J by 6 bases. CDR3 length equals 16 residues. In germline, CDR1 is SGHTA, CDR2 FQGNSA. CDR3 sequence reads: CASSLGAGGSRNIQYF. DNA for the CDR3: TGTGCCAGCAGCTTAGGGGCAGGGGGCAGTAGAAACATTCAGTACTTC.

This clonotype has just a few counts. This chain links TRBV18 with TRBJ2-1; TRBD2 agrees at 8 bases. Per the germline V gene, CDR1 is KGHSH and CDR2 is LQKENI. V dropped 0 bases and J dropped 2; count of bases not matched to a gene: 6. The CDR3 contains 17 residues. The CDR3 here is CASSPPVGSGAYNEQFF. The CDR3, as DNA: TGTGCCAGCTCACCACCGGTTGGTAGCGGGGCCTACAATGAGCAGTTCTTC.

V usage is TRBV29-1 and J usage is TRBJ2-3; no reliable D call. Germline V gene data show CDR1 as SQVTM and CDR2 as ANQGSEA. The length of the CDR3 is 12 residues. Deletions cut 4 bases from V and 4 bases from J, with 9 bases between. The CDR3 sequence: CSVVDGSDTQYF. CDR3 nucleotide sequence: TGCAGCGTTGTGGACGGCTCAGATACGCAGTATTTT.